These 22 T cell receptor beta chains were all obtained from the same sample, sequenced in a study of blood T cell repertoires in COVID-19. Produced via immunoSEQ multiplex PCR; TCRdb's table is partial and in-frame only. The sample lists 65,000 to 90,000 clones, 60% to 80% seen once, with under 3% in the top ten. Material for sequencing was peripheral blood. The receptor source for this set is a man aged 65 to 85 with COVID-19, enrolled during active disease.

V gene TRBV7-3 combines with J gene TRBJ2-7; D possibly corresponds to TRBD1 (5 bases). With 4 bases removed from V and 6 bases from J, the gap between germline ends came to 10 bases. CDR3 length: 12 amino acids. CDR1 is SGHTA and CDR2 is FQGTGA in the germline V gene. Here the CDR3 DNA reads TGTGCCAGCAGCTCCCGAAGGGGCGAGCAGTACTTC. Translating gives CASSSRRGEQYF.

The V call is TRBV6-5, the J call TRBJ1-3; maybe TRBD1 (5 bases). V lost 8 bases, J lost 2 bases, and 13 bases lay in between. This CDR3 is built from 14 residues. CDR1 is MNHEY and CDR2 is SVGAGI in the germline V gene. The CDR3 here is CASLPGGAGNTIYF. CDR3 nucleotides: TGTGCCAGCCTGCCAGGAGGGGCTGGAAACACCATATATTTT.

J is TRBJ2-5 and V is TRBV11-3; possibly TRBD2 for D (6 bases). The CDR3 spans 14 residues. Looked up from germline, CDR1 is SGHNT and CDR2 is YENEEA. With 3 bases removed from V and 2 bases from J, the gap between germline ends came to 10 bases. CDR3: CASSFSGLQETQYF. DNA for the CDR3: TGTGCCAGCAGCTTCTCAGGACTACAAGAGACCCAGTACTTC.

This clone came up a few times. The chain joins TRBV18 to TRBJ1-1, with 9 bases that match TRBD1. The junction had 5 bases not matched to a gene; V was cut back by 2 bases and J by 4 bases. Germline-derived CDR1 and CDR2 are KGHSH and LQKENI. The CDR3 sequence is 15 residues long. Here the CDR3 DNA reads TGTGCCAGCTCACCAGAGACAGGGGGGATCACTGAAGCTTTCTTT. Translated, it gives CASSPETGGITEAFF.

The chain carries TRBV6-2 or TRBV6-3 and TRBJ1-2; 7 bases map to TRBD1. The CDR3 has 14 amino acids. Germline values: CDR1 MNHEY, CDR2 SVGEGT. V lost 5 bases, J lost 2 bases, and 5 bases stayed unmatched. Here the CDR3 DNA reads TGTGCCAGCAGTAAGACAGGGCCCAACTATGGCTACACCTTC. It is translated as CASSKTGPNYGYTF.

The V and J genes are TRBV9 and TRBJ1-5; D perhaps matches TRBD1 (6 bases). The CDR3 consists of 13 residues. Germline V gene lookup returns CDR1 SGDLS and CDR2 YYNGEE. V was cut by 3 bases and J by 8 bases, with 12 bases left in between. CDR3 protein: CASSGGGGEPQHF. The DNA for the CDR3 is TGTGCCAGCAGCGGGGGAGGGGGGGAGCCCCAGCATTTT.

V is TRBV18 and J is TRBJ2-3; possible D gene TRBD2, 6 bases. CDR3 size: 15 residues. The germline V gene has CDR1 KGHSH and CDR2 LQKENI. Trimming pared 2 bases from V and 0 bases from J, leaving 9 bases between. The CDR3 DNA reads TGTGCCAGCTCACCAACGGGACTGAGCACAGATACGCAGTATTTT. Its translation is CASSPTGLSTDTQYF.

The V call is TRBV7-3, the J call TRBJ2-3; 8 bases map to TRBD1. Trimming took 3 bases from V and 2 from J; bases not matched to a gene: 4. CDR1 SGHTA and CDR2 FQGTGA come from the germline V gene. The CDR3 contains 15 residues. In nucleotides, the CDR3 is TGTGCCAGCAGCTTCCGGGACAGGTACACAGATACGCAGTATTTT. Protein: CASSFRDRYTDTQYF.

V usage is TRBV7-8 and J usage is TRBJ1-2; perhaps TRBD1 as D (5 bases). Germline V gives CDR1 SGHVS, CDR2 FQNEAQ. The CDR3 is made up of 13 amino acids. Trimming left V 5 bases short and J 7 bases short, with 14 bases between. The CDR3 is CASSPTGGFGYTF. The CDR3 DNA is TGTGCCAGCAGCCCTACTGGGGGGTTTGGCTACACCTTC.

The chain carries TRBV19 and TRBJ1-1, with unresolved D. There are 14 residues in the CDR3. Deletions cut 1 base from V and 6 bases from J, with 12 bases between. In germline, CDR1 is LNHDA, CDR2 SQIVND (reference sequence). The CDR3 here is CASSIVNHGAEAFF. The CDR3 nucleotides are TGTGCCAGTAGTATAGTAAACCACGGGGCTGAAGCTTTCTTT.

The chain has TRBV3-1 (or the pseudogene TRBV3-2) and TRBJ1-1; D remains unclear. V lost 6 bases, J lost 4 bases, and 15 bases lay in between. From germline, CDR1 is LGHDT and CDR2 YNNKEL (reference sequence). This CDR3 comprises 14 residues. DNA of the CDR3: TGTGCCAGCAGTCACGCCCCCACTGTCACTGAAGCTTTCTTT. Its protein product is CASSHAPTVTEAFF.

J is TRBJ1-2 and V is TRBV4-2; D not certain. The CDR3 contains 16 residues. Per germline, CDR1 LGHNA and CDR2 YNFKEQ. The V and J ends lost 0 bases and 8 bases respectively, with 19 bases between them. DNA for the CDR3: TGTGCCAGCAGCCAAGAGCAACGGGGTTTTGTGGAGGGCTACACCTTC. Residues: CASSQEQRGFVEGYTF.

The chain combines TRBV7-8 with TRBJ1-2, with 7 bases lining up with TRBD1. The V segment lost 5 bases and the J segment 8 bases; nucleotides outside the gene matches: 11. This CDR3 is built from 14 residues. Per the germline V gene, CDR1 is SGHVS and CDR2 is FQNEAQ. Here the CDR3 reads CASSPRTGPWGYTF. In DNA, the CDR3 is TGTGCCAGCAGCCCCCGGACAGGCCCCTGGGGCTACACCTTC.

CDR3: CAGNTGGPGNTIYF. The CDR3 DNA is TGTGCCGGCAATACAGGGGGCCCTGGAAACACCATATATTTT. The rearrangement links TRBV6-5 to TRBJ1-3, with TRBD1 matching over 9 bases. There are 14 residues in the CDR3. The J segment lost 2 bases and the V segment lost 11 bases, leaving 7 bases of the junction unmatched. CDR1 and CDR2 from the germline V gene are MNHEY and SVGAGI.

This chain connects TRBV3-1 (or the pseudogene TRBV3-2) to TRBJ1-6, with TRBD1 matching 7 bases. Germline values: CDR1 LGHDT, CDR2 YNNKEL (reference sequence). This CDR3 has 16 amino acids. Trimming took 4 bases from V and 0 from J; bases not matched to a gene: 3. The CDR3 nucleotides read TGTGCCAGCAGCCCGACAGGGAGCTCCTATAATTCACCCCTCCACTTT. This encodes CASSPTGSSYNSPLHF.

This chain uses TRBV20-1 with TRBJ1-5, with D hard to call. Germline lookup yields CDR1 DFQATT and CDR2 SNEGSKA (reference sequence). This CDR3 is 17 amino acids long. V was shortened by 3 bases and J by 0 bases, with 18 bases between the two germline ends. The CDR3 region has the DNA TGCAGTGCTAGTCCCAGGCTAAACTCATATAGCAATCAGCCCCAGCATTTT. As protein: CSASPRLNSYSNQPQHF.

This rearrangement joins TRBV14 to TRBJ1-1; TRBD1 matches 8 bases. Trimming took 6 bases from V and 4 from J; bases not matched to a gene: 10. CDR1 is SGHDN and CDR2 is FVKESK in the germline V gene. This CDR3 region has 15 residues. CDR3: CASRGQGLIFTEAFF. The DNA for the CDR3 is TGTGCCAGCAGAGGACAGGGTTTAATTTTCACTGAAGCTTTCTTT. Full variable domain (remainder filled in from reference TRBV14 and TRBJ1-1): EAGVTQFPSHSVIEKGQTVTLRCDPISGHDNLYWYRRVMGKEIKFLLHFVKESKQDESGMPNNRFLAERTGGTYSTLKVQPAELEDSGVYFCASRGQGLIFTEAFFGQGTRLTVV.

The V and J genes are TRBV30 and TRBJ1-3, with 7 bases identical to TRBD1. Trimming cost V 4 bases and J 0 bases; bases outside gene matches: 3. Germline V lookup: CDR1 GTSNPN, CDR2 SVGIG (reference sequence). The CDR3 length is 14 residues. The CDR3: CAWTGGNSGNTIYF. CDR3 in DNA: TGTGCCTGGACAGGGGGTAACTCTGGAAACACCATATATTTT.

CDR3 nucleotide sequence: TGTGCCAGCAGCCTGAGTTGGGGCCGGACCCAGTACTTC. Amino acid sequence: CASSLSWGRTQYF. This chain uses TRBV5-5 with TRBJ2-5, with D maybe TRBD1 (5 bases). Germline V gene sequence: CDR1 SGHKS, CDR2 YYEKEE (reference sequence). V lost 4 bases to trimming and J lost 7 bases, with 14 bases between them. This CDR3 spans 13 amino acids. Complete variable domain (other parts from reference TRBV5-5 and TRBJ2-5): DAGVTQSPTHLIKTRGQQVTLRCSPISGHKSVSWYQQVLGQGPQFIFQYYEKEERGRGNFPDRFSARQFPNYSSELNVNALLLGDSALYLCASSLSWGRTQYFGPGTRLLVL.

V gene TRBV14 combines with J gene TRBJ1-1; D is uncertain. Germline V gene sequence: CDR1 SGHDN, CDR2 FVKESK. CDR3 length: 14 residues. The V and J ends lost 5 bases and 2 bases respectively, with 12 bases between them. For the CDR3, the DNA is TGTGCCAGCAGCAAATGGGAGGGAAACACTGAAGCTTTCTTT. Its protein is CASSKWEGNTEAFF.

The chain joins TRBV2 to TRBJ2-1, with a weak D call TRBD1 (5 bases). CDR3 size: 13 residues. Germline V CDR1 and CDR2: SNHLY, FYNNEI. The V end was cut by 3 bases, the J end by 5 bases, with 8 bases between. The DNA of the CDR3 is TGTGCCAGCAGTGATGCAGGGAACAATGAGCAGTTCTTC. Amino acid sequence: CASSDAGNNEQFF.

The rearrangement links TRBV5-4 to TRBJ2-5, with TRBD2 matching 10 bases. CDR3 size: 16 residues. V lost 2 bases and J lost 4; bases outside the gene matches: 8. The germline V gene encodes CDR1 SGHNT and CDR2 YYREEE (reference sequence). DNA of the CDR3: TGTGCCAGCAGCTTTCCCCAGCGGGAGGGCCTAGAGACCCAGTACTTC. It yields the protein CASSFPQREGLETQYF.